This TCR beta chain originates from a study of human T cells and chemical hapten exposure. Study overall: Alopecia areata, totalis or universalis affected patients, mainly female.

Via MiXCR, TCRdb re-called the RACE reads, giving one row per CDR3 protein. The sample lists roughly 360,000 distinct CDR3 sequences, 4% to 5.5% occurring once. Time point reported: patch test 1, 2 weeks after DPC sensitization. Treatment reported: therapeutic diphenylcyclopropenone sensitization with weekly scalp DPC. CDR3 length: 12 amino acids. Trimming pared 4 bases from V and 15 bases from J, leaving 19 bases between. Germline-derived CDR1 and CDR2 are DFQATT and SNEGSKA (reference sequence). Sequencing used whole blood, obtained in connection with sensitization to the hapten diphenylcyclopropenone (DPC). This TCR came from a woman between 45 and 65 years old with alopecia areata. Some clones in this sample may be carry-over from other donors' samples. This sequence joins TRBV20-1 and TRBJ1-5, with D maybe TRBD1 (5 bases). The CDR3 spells CSAKTARDAPHF. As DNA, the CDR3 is TGCAGTGCTAAGACAGCCCGGGATGCTCCGCATTTT.